At least ten counts were recorded for the clone carrying this T cell receptor (beta chain). Its target is not known. Per the germline V gene, CDR1 is MNHEY and CDR2 is SVGAGI. The CDR3 extends over 14 amino acids. The trim removed 5 bases at V and 8 bases at J, leaving 4 bases unmatched. This record comes from a study of CD8+CD57+ T cells in acquired aplastic anemia. The patients chosen for sequencing had shown expansion of CD8+CD57+ cells (detected by flow cytometry). Every one of the patients had aplastic anemia (severe, acquired). Whole-study findings and limits: Patients and controls shared roughly 31 CD8+ CDR3 sequences, highly expressed in patients.

The TCR beta profiling, which covered VDJ combination and CDR3 sequence, was carried out using genomic DNA as the template. Each CDR3 protein is one row after TCRdb ran MiXCR on the reads. The table shows about 180,000 distinct CDR3 sequences, with less than 60% occurring only once. Sequences were obtained from sorted CD4+, CD8+, or CD8+CD57+ T cells (not recorded which) from PBMCs. V usage is TRBV6-5 and J usage is TRBJ2-1; TRBD2 matches 12 bases. The sequence came from a human donor with aplastic anemia. The CDR3 here is CASSGLAGKHEQFF. In nucleotides, the CDR3 is TGTGCCAGCAGTGGACTAGCGGGAAAACATGAGCAGTTCTTC.